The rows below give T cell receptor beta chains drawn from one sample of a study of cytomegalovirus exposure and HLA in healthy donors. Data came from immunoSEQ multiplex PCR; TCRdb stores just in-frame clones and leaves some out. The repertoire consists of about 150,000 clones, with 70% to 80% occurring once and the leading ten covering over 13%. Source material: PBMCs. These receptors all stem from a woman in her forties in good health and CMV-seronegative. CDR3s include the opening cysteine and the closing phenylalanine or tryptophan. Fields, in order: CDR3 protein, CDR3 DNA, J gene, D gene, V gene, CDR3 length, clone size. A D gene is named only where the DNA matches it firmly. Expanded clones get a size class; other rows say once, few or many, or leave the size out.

cdr3_aa: CASSVQTSGIRDTQYF
cdr3_nt: TGTGCCAGCAGTGTACAGACTAGCGGGATAAGAGATACGCAGTATTTT
j_call: TRBJ2-3
d_call: TRBD2
v_call: TRBV28
cdr3_length: 16
clone_size: .

cdr3_aa: CASSLGAYEQFF
cdr3_nt: TGTGCCAGCAGCTTAGGGGCATATGAGCAGTTCTTC
j_call: TRBJ2-1
d_call: .
v_call: TRBV7-9
cdr3_length: 12
clone_size: .

cdr3_aa: CASSPPGDYEQYF
cdr3_nt: TGTGCCAGCAGCCCCCCGGGGGACTACGAGCAGTACTTC
j_call: TRBJ2-7
d_call: .
v_call: TRBV7-9
cdr3_length: 13
clone_size: .

cdr3_aa: CASSWGGLAGGETQYF
cdr3_nt: TGTGCCAGCAGCTGGGGAGGGCTAGCGGGGGGAGAGACCCAGTACTTC
j_call: TRBJ2-5
d_call: TRBD2
v_call: TRBV5-4
cdr3_length: 16
clone_size: .

cdr3_aa: CASSPRGGNNEQFF
cdr3_nt: TGTGCCAGTAGCCCACGGGGGGGGAACAATGAGCAGTTCTTC
j_call: TRBJ2-1
d_call: TRBD2
v_call: TRBV19
cdr3_length: 14
clone_size: .

cdr3_aa: CASSFGGSYGYTF
cdr3_nt: TGTGCCAGCAGCTTTGGTGGTAGCTATGGCTACACCTTC
j_call: TRBJ1-2
d_call: .
v_call: TRBV5-4
cdr3_length: 13
clone_size: once

cdr3_aa: CASSLIRHNNSPLHF
cdr3_nt: TGTGCCAGCAGCTTAATTCGACATAATAATTCACCCCTCCACTTT
j_call: TRBJ1-6
d_call: .
v_call: TRBV7-8
cdr3_length: 15
clone_size: .

cdr3_aa: CASSDTGRANYGYTF
cdr3_nt: TGTGCCAGCAGCGACACCGGGAGAGCTAACTATGGCTACACCTTC
j_call: TRBJ1-2
d_call: .
v_call: TRBV7-2
cdr3_length: 15
clone_size: .

cdr3_aa: CASSESGLAGNTIYF
cdr3_nt: TGCGCCAGCAGTGAGTCGGGACTGGCTGGAAACACCATATATTTT
j_call: TRBJ1-3
d_call: .
v_call: TRBV10-1
cdr3_length: 15
clone_size: once

cdr3_aa: CSAPSAGNTEAFF
cdr3_nt: TGCAGCGCCCCATCGGCGGGGAACACTGAAGCTTTCTTT
j_call: TRBJ1-1
d_call: .
v_call: TRBV29-1
cdr3_length: 13
clone_size: .

cdr3_aa: CASSSQGVYGYTF
cdr3_nt: TGCGCCAGCAGCTCTCAGGGGGTATATGGCTACACCTTC
j_call: TRBJ1-2
d_call: TRBD1
v_call: TRBV5-1
cdr3_length: 13
clone_size: .

cdr3_aa: CASSTTWGANQPQHF
cdr3_nt: TGTGCCAGCAGTACCACCTGGGGAGCTAATCAGCCCCAGCATTTT
j_call: TRBJ1-5
d_call: .
v_call: TRBV27
cdr3_length: 15
clone_size: .

cdr3_aa: CASSITAGGPDTQYF
cdr3_nt: TGTGCCAGTAGTATCACGGCGGGAGGTCCAGATACGCAGTATTTT
j_call: TRBJ2-3
d_call: TRBD2
v_call: TRBV19
cdr3_length: 15
clone_size: .

cdr3_aa: CASSLDRGRSYGYTF
cdr3_nt: TGTGCCAGCAGTTTGGACAGGGGAAGGAGCTATGGCTACACCTTC
j_call: TRBJ1-2
d_call: TRBD1
v_call: TRBV5-4
cdr3_length: 15
clone_size: .

cdr3_aa: CASRMTVGIGEQYF
cdr3_nt: TGTGCCAGCAGGATGACAGTGGGGATCGGCGAGCAGTACTTC
j_call: TRBJ2-7
d_call: .
v_call: TRBV6-4
cdr3_length: 14
clone_size: .

cdr3_aa: CAISEPGTGGSGANVLTF
cdr3_nt: TGTGCCATCAGTGAGCCGGGGACAGGGGGCTCTGGGGCCAACGTCCTGACTTTC
j_call: TRBJ2-6
d_call: TRBD1
v_call: TRBV10-3
cdr3_length: 18
clone_size: .

cdr3_aa: CASSIGTSGVQETQYF
cdr3_nt: TGTGCCAGCAGTATCGGGACTAGCGGGGTCCAAGAGACCCAGTACTTC
j_call: TRBJ2-5
d_call: TRBD2
v_call: TRBV28
cdr3_length: 16
clone_size: .

cdr3_aa: CASSLSATGSGYTF
cdr3_nt: TGCGCCAGCAGCTTGTCGGCGACAGGGTCTGGCTACACCTTC
j_call: TRBJ1-2
d_call: TRBD1
v_call: TRBV5-1
cdr3_length: 14
clone_size: .

cdr3_aa: CASSTGRAEAKTQYF
cdr3_nt: TGTGCCAGCAGCACCGGTAGGGCGGAGGCGAAGACCCAGTACTTC
j_call: TRBJ2-5
d_call: .
v_call: TRBV5-4
cdr3_length: 15
clone_size: .

cdr3_aa: CASSLRSVQGIGNTIYF
cdr3_nt: TGTGCCAGCAGCCTCAGGAGTGTACAGGGAATTGGAAACACCATATATTTT
j_call: TRBJ1-3
d_call: .
v_call: TRBV7-6
cdr3_length: 17
clone_size: .

cdr3_aa: CASSRRTSGGGNTGELFF
cdr3_nt: TGCGCCAGCAGCCGAAGGACTAGCGGGGGGGGGAACACCGGGGAGCTGTTTTTT
j_call: TRBJ2-2
d_call: TRBD2
v_call: TRBV4-1
cdr3_length: 18
clone_size: .

cdr3_aa: CASSFGGSRQPQHF
cdr3_nt: TGTGCCAGCAGTTTTGGGGGGTCCAGGCAGCCCCAGCATTTT
j_call: TRBJ1-5
d_call: .
v_call: TRBV27
cdr3_length: 14
clone_size: .

cdr3_aa: CASSPDLGGYGYTF
cdr3_nt: TGTGCCAGCAGCCCAGACCTAGGAGGATATGGCTACACCTTC
j_call: TRBJ1-2
d_call: .
v_call: TRBV11-3
cdr3_length: 14
clone_size: .

cdr3_aa: CASSLESGKEYF
cdr3_nt: TGTGCCAGCAGCTTAGAGAGCGGGAAGGAATATTTT
j_call: TRBJ2-3
d_call: TRBD2
v_call: TRBV7-9
cdr3_length: 12
clone_size: .

cdr3_aa: CASSPRASGGSGEDTQYF
cdr3_nt: TGTGCCAGCAGCCCTCGGGCTAGCGGGGGCTCGGGGGAGGATACGCAGTATTTT
j_call: TRBJ2-3
d_call: TRBD2
v_call: TRBV9
cdr3_length: 18
clone_size: .

cdr3_aa: CAISQGALVAYEQYF
cdr3_nt: TGTGCCATCAGCCAAGGGGCGTTAGTGGCCTACGAGCAGTACTTC
j_call: TRBJ2-7
d_call: .
v_call: TRBV10-3
cdr3_length: 15
clone_size: .

cdr3_aa: CASTRDRKAGANGLTF
cdr3_nt: TGTGCCAGCACCCGGGACAGAAAGGCAGGGGCCAACGGCCTGACTTTC
j_call: TRBJ2-6
d_call: TRBD1
v_call: TRBV7-2
cdr3_length: 16
clone_size: .

cdr3_aa: CASSRWGGLEETQYF
cdr3_nt: TGTGCCAGCAGCAGGTGGGGGGGACTAGAAGAGACCCAGTACTTC
j_call: TRBJ2-5
d_call: TRBD2
v_call: TRBV11-2
cdr3_length: 15
clone_size: .